Listed below are T cell receptor beta chains from one sample, sequenced in a study of CD8+ T cells in alopecia areata. Sequencing used immunoSEQ multiplex PCR; TCRdb keeps in-frame clones, though not all of them. The sample has 95,000 to 150,000 clones, under 65% seen once. The sequencing used CD4+ T cells sorted from blood, collected at week 4, from a patient treated with tofacitinib. These receptors came from a human donor with alopecia areata. Each CDR3 is given with its conserved first and last residue. The D gene is left open where the match is weak. Size values are once, few and many counts, or a class for expanded clones, and some rows have none.

v_call	clone_size	j_call	d_call	cdr3_aa	cdr3_nt
TRBV4-2	few	TRBJ1-5	NA	CASSQDRQPQHF	TGTGCCAGCAGCCAAGATCGACAGCCCCAGCATTTT
TRBV9	once	TRBJ1-2	TRBD1	CASSAFQGAGYTF	TGTGCCAGCAGCGCCTTCCAGGGGGCTGGCTACACCTTC
TRBV2	once	TRBJ1-1	NA	CASKARDLTNTEAFF	TGTGCCAGCAAGGCTAGGGACCTAACGAACACTGAAGCTTTCTTT
TRBV4-3	NA	TRBJ2-5	NA	CASSGGFQETQYF	TGCGCCAGCAGCGGCGGGTTTCAAGAGACCCAGTACTTC
TRBV10-3	NA	TRBJ2-3	NA	CAISEGRNTDTQYF	TGTGCCATCAGTGAAGGCAGAAACACAGATACGCAGTATTTT
TRBV5-1	NA	TRBJ2-3	NA	CASSLGRGDTQYF	TGCGCCAGCAGCTTGGGCAGGGGAGATACGCAGTATTTT
TRBV6-6	few	TRBJ1-1	NA	CASSRMTGGNAEAFF	TGTGCCAGCAGTCGGATGACAGGAGGGAACGCTGAAGCTTTCTTT
TRBV5-5	NA	TRBJ2-4	TRBD1	CASSQGDGSKNIQYF	TGTGCCAGCAGTCAGGGGGACGGCTCCAAAAACATTCAGTACTTC
TRBV9	NA	TRBJ2-3	NA	CASSVEADTQYF	TGTGCCAGCAGCGTAGAGGCCGACACGCAGTATTTT
TRBV30	NA	TRBJ1-5	NA	CAWRQGVNQPQHF	TGTGCCTGGAGGCAGGGCGTCAATCAGCCCCAGCATTTT
TRBV10-3	NA	TRBJ2-7	TRBD1	CAISGQGGYEQYF	TGTGCCATCAGCGGACAGGGAGGCTACGAGCAGTACTTC
TRBV5-1	NA	TRBJ2-5	TRBD1	CASSRKTWDRDQETQYF	TGCGCCAGCAGCCGAAAGACCTGGGACAGGGACCAAGAGACCCAGTACTTC
TRBV29-1	NA	TRBJ1-1	TRBD1	CSGDATQGGTEAFF	TGCAGCGGCGACGCGACACAGGGGGGCACTGAAGCTTTCTTT
TRBV6-5	NA	TRBJ1-6	NA	CASSGTNNSPLHF	TGTGCCAGCTCCGGGACAAATAATTCACCCCTCCACTTT
TRBV4-3	few	TRBJ1-1	TRBD1	CASSQEHRGVAEAFF	TGCGCCAGCAGCCAAGAGCACAGGGGAGTCGCTGAAGCTTTCTTT
TRBV28	few	TRBJ2-7	TRBD2	CASKGGTSGSSYEQYF	TGTGCCAGCAAGGGCGGGACTAGCGGATCCTCCTACGAGCAGTACTTC
TRBV9	NA	TRBJ1-2	NA	CASSVGGTAYGYTF	TGTGCCAGCAGCGTAGGAGGGACGGCCTATGGCTACACCTTC
TRBV7-9	few	TRBJ2-5	TRBD2	CASSLALAGGETQYF	TGTGCCAGCAGCTTAGCACTAGCGGGAGGAGAGACCCAGTACTTC
TRBV15	NA	TRBJ2-6	NA	CATSRVASGANVLTF	TGTGCCACCAGCAGAGTGGCCTCTGGGGCCAACGTCCTGACTTTC
TRBV7-9	NA	TRBJ1-1	NA	CASRPGRGNTEAFF	TGTGCCAGCAGGCCCGGCAGGGGGAACACTGAAGCTTTCTTT
TRBV6-7	NA	TRBJ1-2	TRBD1	CASRNRDRGRGYTF	TGTGCCAGCAGGAACAGGGACAGGGGCCGTGGCTACACCTTC
TRBV30	few	TRBJ2-3	NA	CAWSVSVLVDRTDTQYF	TGTGCCTGGAGTGTTTCTGTCTTGGTGGACCGTACAGATACGCAGTATTTT
TRBV7-2	few	TRBJ2-4	TRBD2	CASSLVGTSGRAQNIQYF	TGTGCCAGCAGCTTAGTGGGTACTAGCGGGAGGGCCCAAAACATTCAGTACTTC
TRBV18	NA	TRBJ2-1	NA	CASSKGGTERYNEQFF	TGTGCCAGCTCAAAAGGGGGGACCGAACGCTACAATGAGCAGTTCTTC
TRBV18	NA	TRBJ1-2	NA	CASSPEESVYGYTF	TGTGCCAGCTCACCAGAAGAGTCCGTCTATGGCTACACCTTC
TRBV20-1	NA	TRBJ2-3	NA	CSALLGNTQYF	TGCAGTGCTCTGTTAGGGAATACGCAGTATTTT
TRBV5-6	NA	TRBJ2-7	NA	CASSLVGRDEQYF	TGTGCCAGCAGCTTGGTGGGCAGGGACGAGCAGTACTTC
TRBV2	NA	TRBJ2-2	NA	CASSENGESGGTGELFF	TGTGCCAGCAGTGAAAACGGGGAGAGCGGAGGCACCGGGGAGCTGTTTTTT
TRBV27	NA	TRBJ1-6	NA	CASSSAVSPLHF	TGTGCCAGCAGTTCCGCAGTTTCACCCCTCCACTTT
TRBV7-2	NA	TRBJ2-3	NA	CASSSRGRVGTDTQYF	TGTGCCAGCAGCTCCAGGGGGAGGGTCGGCACAGATACGCAGTATTTT
TRBV5-1	NA	TRBJ2-5	TRBD2	CASSLAPPGGGETQYF	TGCGCCAGCAGCTTGGCCCCTCCGGGCGGGGGGGAGACCCAGTACTTC
TRBV20-1	NA	TRBJ1-1	NA	CSGRKDTEAFF	TGCAGTGGCCGGAAGGACACTGAAGCTTTCTTT
TRBV5-1	NA	TRBJ2-2	NA	CASSLRGAAGELFF	TGCGCCAGCAGCTTGCGGGGGGCCGCCGGGGAGCTGTTTTTT
TRBV29-1	NA	TRBJ1-3	TRBD1	CSVRQGHSGNTIYF	TGCAGCGTTAGACAGGGGCACTCTGGAAACACCATATATTTT
TRBV5-1	NA	TRBJ1-4	NA	CASSLAGEKLFF	TGCGCCAGCAGCTTGGCGGGGGAAAAACTGTTTTTT
TRBV7-8	NA	TRBJ2-7	TRBD2	CASSLAWPAGDPQQYF	TGTGCCAGCAGCTTAGCGTGGCCAGCGGGAGACCCCCAGCAGTACTTC
TRBV7-3	few	TRBJ1-2	TRBD1	CASSPGTGVGYTF	TGTGCCAGCAGCCCCGGGACAGGGGTAGGCTACACCTTC
TRBV29-1	NA	TRBJ2-5	NA	CSVGDVETQYF	TGCAGCGTTGGAGACGTTGAGACCCAGTACTTC
TRBV30	NA	TRBJ1-5	NA	CAWTAGAGQPQHF	TGTGCCTGGACGGCGGGGGCAGGTCAGCCCCAGCATTTT
TRBV30	few	TRBJ2-7	NA	CACDRPYEQYF	TGTGCCTGCGACAGACCCTACGAGCAGTACTTC
TRBV5-1	few	TRBJ1-2	TRBD1	CASSVSPLDRGLDGYTF	TGCGCCAGCAGCGTCAGCCCCCTGGACAGGGGGCTTGATGGCTACACCTTC
TRBV5-1	few	TRBJ2-7	NA	CASSSGGSYEQYF	TGCGCCAGCAGCTCAGGAGGGAGCTACGAGCAGTACTTC
TRBV9	NA	TRBJ1-6	NA	CASSLSGQYNSPLHF	TGTGCCAGCAGCCTATCCGGGCAGTATAATTCACCCCTCCACTTT
TRBV27	NA	TRBJ2-3	NA	CASSFSRGRDTQYF	TGTGCCAGCAGTTTCTCGAGGGGCCGGGATACGCAGTATTTT
TRBV6-5	NA	TRBJ1-5	NA	CASRPGGQAHQPQHF	TGTGCCAGCAGGCCGGGGGGGCAGGCTCACCAGCCCCAGCATTTT
TRBV30	NA	TRBJ1-4	NA	CASGDDRLREKLFF	TGTGCCTCCGGTGATGACAGATTGAGGGAAAAACTGTTTTTT
TRBV4-1	NA	TRBJ1-2	TRBD1	CASSQEGTESYGYTF	TGCGCCAGCAGCCAAGAAGGGACAGAAAGTTATGGCTACACCTTC
TRBV11-2	few	TRBJ1-1	NA	CASSLRGESAEAFF	TGTGCCAGCAGCTTACGAGGAGAAAGTGCAGAAGCTTTCTTT